The 31 T cell receptor beta chains presented below share a single source sample, sequenced in a study of blood T cell repertoires in COVID-19. TCRdb's table, derived via immunoSEQ multiplex PCR, lists solely in-frame clones and lacks some. The sample has a few hundred thousand clones, about nine tenths seen once. Sequencing used PBMCs or T cells enriched from blood (not recorded which). The receptors were gathered from a woman in her 30s who had recovered from COVID-19.

The rearrangement uses TRBV2 and TRBJ1-5; TRBD1 aligns across 12 bases. The germline V gene has CDR1 SNHLY and CDR2 FYNNEI. This CDR3 is built from 20 residues. V was pared by 5 bases and J by 2 bases, with 16 bases of the junction left unmatched. The CDR3 here is CASSLRPGQGARFGNQPQHF. Written as DNA, the CDR3 is TGTGCCAGCAGTCTCCGGCCGGGACAGGGGGCAAGATTCGGCAATCAGCCCCAGCATTTT.

The CDR3 here is CASSGQGASVGNTGELFF. The CDR3 DNA follows: TGCGCCAGCAGTGGACAGGGGGCGTCAGTCGGGAACACCGGGGAGCTGTTTTTT. The genes are TRBV10-1 and TRBJ2-2, with 10 bases that match TRBD1. CDR3 length: 18 amino acids. V was clipped by 4 bases and J by 1 base; unmatched bases: 9. Germline V gene lookup returns CDR1 WNHNN and CDR2 SYGVQD (reference sequence).

In DNA form, the CDR3 reads TGTGCCAGCAGTCCAAGACAGGGGGCGAACACCGGGGAGCTGTTTTTT. As protein: CASSPRQGANTGELFF. The chain uses TRBV2 and TRBJ2-2, with 9 bases matching TRBD1. Germline V gene data show CDR1 as SNHLY and CDR2 as FYNNEI. The CDR3 covers 16 residues. J was trimmed by 0 bases and V by 5 bases; bases with no gene match: 4.

J is TRBJ1-4 and V is TRBV7-2, with TRBD1 as a possible D gene (5 bases). The germline V and J ends were trimmed by 4 bases and 8 bases, with 17 bases remaining between them. Germline V gene sequence: CDR1 SGHTA, CDR2 FQGNSA. This CDR3 region has 15 residues. This CDR3 is CASSSQGSGGEKLFF. Written as DNA, the CDR3 is TGTGCCAGCAGCTCCCAGGGATCGGGGGGGGAAAAACTGTTTTTT.

This clone was observed a few times. The chain recombines TRBV28 with TRBJ1-6, with a weak D call TRBD1 (6 bases). The CDR3 spans 17 residues. V was pared by 6 bases and J by 0 bases, with 15 bases between. Germline CDR1 reads MDHEN; CDR2 reads SYDVKM. The CDR3 bases are TGTGCCAGCAGAACCCCTGGACAGAGCTCCTATAATTCACCCCTCCACTTT. The encoded protein is CASRTPGQSSYNSPLHF.

This sequence joins TRBV6-4 and TRBJ2-1, with D possibly matching TRBD1 (5 bases). The CDR3 has 14 amino acids. Germline V lookup: CDR1 MRHNA, CDR2 SNTAGT. V lost 2 bases, J lost 10 bases, and 15 bases lay in between. The CDR3 coding sequence is TGTGCCAGCAGTGACCCCCGTAGGGGTTCGGAGCAGTTCTTC. Residues: CASSDPRRGSEQFF.

This chain connects TRBV5-5 to TRBJ1-5; the match to TRBD1 covers 8 bases. The length of the CDR3 is 15 residues. V gave up 4 bases and J gave up 0 bases; unmatched junction bases: 3. Germline loops: CDR1 SGHKS, CDR2 YYEKEE (reference sequence). This CDR3 reads CASSGGQVSNQPQHF. Written as DNA, the CDR3 is TGTGCCAGCAGCGGGGGACAGGTTAGCAATCAGCCCCAGCATTTT. Together with reference TRBV5-5 and TRBJ1-5, the CDR3 gives the full variable domain: DAGVTQSPTHLIKTRGQQVTLRCSPISGHKSVSWYQQVLGQGPQFIFQYYEKEERGRGNFPDRFSARQFPNYSSELNVNALLLGDSALYLCASSGGQVSNQPQHFGDGTRLSIL.

This clone showed up just once. This sequence joins TRBV3-1 (or the pseudogene TRBV3-2) and TRBJ2-2; D remains unclear. Deletions cut 0 bases from V and 6 bases from J, with 11 bases between. The CDR3 covers 15 residues. From germline, CDR1 is LGHDT and CDR2 YNNKEL (reference sequence). The CDR3, as DNA: TGTGCCAGCAGCCAAGACTACAGCCAAGCCGGGGAGCTGTTTTTT. It is translated as CASSQDYSQAGELFF.

The chain couples TRBV6-2 or TRBV6-3 to TRBJ1-5; tentative D call: TRBD1 (5 bases). From germline, CDR1 is MNHEY and CDR2 SVGEGT. V lost 0 bases, J lost 7 bases, and 13 bases lay in between. The CDR3 is made up of 15 amino acids. The CDR3 DNA reads as TGTGCCAGCAGTTACTCGGGGTCAGGGTGGCAGCCCCAGCATTTT. It yields the protein CASSYSGSGWQPQHF.

The V and J genes are TRBV18 and TRBJ2-1, with TRBD2 matching 14 bases. Germline lookup yields CDR1 KGHSH and CDR2 LQKENI. The length of the CDR3 is 16 residues. V lost 6 bases, J lost 1 base, and 2 bases stayed unmatched. CDR3 DNA sequence: TGTGCCAGCTCGGGGACTAGCGGGAGTTCCTACAATGAGCAGTTCTTC. Protein: CASSGTSGSSYNEQFF.

J is TRBJ1-1 and V is TRBV9; tentatively, D is TRBD1 (5 bases). The CDR3 runs 15 residues. V lost 3 bases to trimming and J lost 3 bases, with 15 bases between them. Germline CDR1 and CDR2: SGDLS and YYNGEE. The CDR3 protein is CASSGHWGEYTEAFF. Here the CDR3 DNA reads TGTGCCAGCAGCGGACACTGGGGGGAATACACTGAAGCTTTCTTT.

The rearrangement uses TRBV10-3 and TRBJ1-5; D is undetermined. CDR3 size: 14 residues. The germline V gene has CDR1 ENHRY and CDR2 SYGVKD. Trimming removed 2 bases at V and 11 bases at J, with 16 bases between. For the CDR3, the DNA is TGTGCCATCAGTGAGGGGCTTGGGAGGGCAGCCCAGCATTTT. It is translated as CAISEGLGRAAQHF.

The chain has TRBV3-1 (or the pseudogene TRBV3-2) and TRBJ1-6, with unresolved D. Germline values: CDR1 LGHDT, CDR2 YNNKEL (reference sequence). The CDR3 is 14 amino acids. V was clipped by 1 base and J by 8 bases, with 9 bases between them. DNA for the CDR3: TGTGCCAGCAGCCAAGCTGTAAGCGATTCACCCCTCCACTTT. This translates into CASSQAVSDSPLHF.

V gene TRBV30 combines with J gene TRBJ1-1; no clear D. This CDR3 is 13 amino acids long. Germline CDR1 reads GTSNPN; CDR2 reads SVGIG (reference sequence). Trimming stripped 1 base from V and 4 bases from J, with 10 bases between. The CDR3 DNA sequence: TGTGCCTGGAGTGGGGCAGGTGGCACTGAAGCTTTCTTT. This gives the protein CAWSGAGGTEAFF.

This clone came up once. The rearrangement uses TRBV27 and TRBJ2-1, with 8 bases aligning to TRBD1. This CDR3 has 15 amino acids. Trimming took 2 bases from V and 1 from J; bases not matched to a gene: 1. The germline V gene has CDR1 MNHEY and CDR2 SMNVEV (reference sequence). CDR3 sequence (DNA): TGTGCCAGCAGTTTACGACAGGGGTCCTACAATGAGCAGTTCTTC. Its translation is CASSLRQGSYNEQFF.

This chain connects TRBV7-9 to TRBJ1-2, with 9 bases aligning to TRBD1. With V trimmed by 5 bases and J by 6 bases, 4 bases remained unmatched. The CDR3 consists of 13 residues. Germline CDR1 reads SEHNR; CDR2 reads FQNEAQ (reference sequence). Written as DNA, the CDR3 is TGTGCCAGCAGCGATACAGGGGGCGATGGCTACACCTTC. Its protein is CASSDTGGDGYTF.

The genes are TRBV10-3 and TRBJ2-3; 7 bases map to TRBD1. Losses at the gene ends were 5 bases for V and 2 bases for J; bases not matched to a gene: 7. Germline CDR1 is ENHRY and CDR2 is SYGVKD. The CDR3 has 15 residues. The CDR3 nucleotides read TGTGCCATCAGTCGGGACAGACCCTCCACAGATACGCAGTATTTT. Translating gives CAISRDRPSTDTQYF.

The chain couples TRBV5-4 to TRBJ2-3; D uncertain. Germline-derived CDR1 and CDR2 are SGHNT and YYREEE (reference sequence). The germline V and J ends were trimmed by 2 bases and 6 bases, with 10 bases remaining between them. This CDR3 has 13 residues. This CDR3 reads CASSFDPTDTQYF. The CDR3 DNA follows: TGTGCCAGCAGCTTTGACCCGACTGATACGCAGTATTTT.

This clone showed up just a few times. The V gene is TRBV19, the J gene TRBJ2-2; the match to TRBD1 covers 8 bases. This CDR3 comprises 13 residues. With V trimmed by 11 bases and J by 4 bases, 6 bases remained unmatched. CDR1 and CDR2 from the germline V gene are LNHDA and SQIVND (reference sequence). The CDR3 nucleotides are TGTGCCCAGACAGGGGCCGCCACCGGGGAGCTGTTTTTT. Translating it yields CAQTGAATGELFF. Together with reference TRBV19 and TRBJ2-2, the CDR3 gives the full variable domain: DGGITQSPKYLFRKEGQNVTLSCEQNLNHDAMYWYRQDPGQGLRLIYYSQIVNDFQKGDIAEGYSVSREKKESFPLTVTSAQKNPTAFYLCAQTGAATGELFFGEGSRLTVL.

This chain uses TRBV7-2 with TRBJ2-7; 8 nucleotides align to TRBD2. Germline V gene lookup returns CDR1 SGHTA and CDR2 FQGNSA. Unmatched junction bases numbered 9, after V lost 3 bases and J lost 5 bases. This CDR3 region has 15 residues. The CDR3 sequence: CASSFSLTSAHEQYF. CDR3 in DNA: TGTGCCAGCAGCTTTTCATTGACTAGCGCCCACGAGCAGTACTTC.

V and J are TRBV29-1 and TRBJ2-1; 9 nucleotides align to TRBD1. This CDR3 is built from 16 residues. V dropped 0 bases and J dropped 11; count of bases not matched to a gene: 14. CDR1 is SQVTM, CDR2 ANQGSEA, per germline. Here the CDR3 reads CSVEDQGLPGQGKQFF. The CDR3 DNA sequence: TGCAGCGTTGAAGATCAGGGTCTCCCGGGACAGGGAAAGCAGTTCTTC.

The genes are TRBV7-2 and TRBJ2-7, with 7 bases matching TRBD1. The CDR3 has 17 amino acids. The germline V gene encodes CDR1 SGHTA and CDR2 FQGNSA. The V and J ends lost 5 bases and 3 bases, in that order; junction bases with no gene match: 16. CDR3 region: CASSADRTGNHYYEQYF. Written as DNA, the CDR3 is TGTGCCAGCAGCGCAGACCGGACAGGCAACCACTACTACGAGCAGTACTTC.

The chain recombines TRBV9 with TRBJ2-1; 10 bases are a match to TRBD2. The germline CDR1 and CDR2 sequences are SGDLS and YYNGEE. After removal of 0 bases from V and 10 bases from J, the junction contained 10 bases not matched to a gene. The CDR3 loop spans 16 amino acids. The CDR3 DNA reads as TGTGCCAGCAGCGTAGGGGAGCGGGAGGGCCTGGGCGAGCAGTTCTTC. It yields the protein CASSVGEREGLGEQFF.

The chain is built from TRBV4-1 and TRBJ1-2, with a tentative D call TRBD1 (6 bases). Germline V CDR1 and CDR2: MGHRA, YSYEKL. V lost 2 bases and J 4 bases, leaving 23 bases between the germline ends. CDR3 size: 18 residues. CDR3 residues: CASSQTPTPGALVYGYTF. DNA for the CDR3: TGCGCCAGCAGCCAAACTCCTACTCCAGGGGCCTTGGTCTATGGCTACACCTTC.

The V gene is TRBV11-3, the J gene TRBJ2-7, with a tentative D call TRBD2 (5 bases). CDR3 size: 15 residues. CDR1 SGHNT and CDR2 YENEEA come from the germline V gene. Trimming took 5 bases from V and 7 from J, leaving 21 bases between them. CDR3 DNA: TGTGCCAGCAGCGCCGGGATAGCTTCCTCCTCGGAGCAGTACTTC. Translation gives CASSAGIASSSEQYF. Variable domain in full (rest from reference TRBV11-3 and TRBJ2-7): EAGVVQSPRYKIIEKKQPVAFWCNPISGHNTLYWYLQNLGQGPELLIRYENEEAVDDSQLPKDRFSAERLKGVDSTLKIQPAELGDSAVYLCASSAGIASSSEQYFGPGTRLTVT.

The rearrangement uses TRBV6-5 and TRBJ2-5, with TRBD2 identical over 8 bases. Germline loops: CDR1 MNHEY, CDR2 SVGAGI. V was clipped by 2 bases and J by 1 base; unmatched bases: 3. This CDR3 comprises 15 residues. The CDR3 nucleotides read TGTGCCAGCAGTTACGTCGGGAGGGCCCAAGAGACCCAGTACTTC. Residues: CASSYVGRAQETQYF.

The chain links TRBV14 to TRBJ2-7; 11 positions agree with TRBD2. The CDR3 contains 17 residues. The V and J ends lost 2 bases and 4 bases, in that order; junction bases with no gene match: 10. Looked up from germline, CDR1 is SGHDN and CDR2 is FVKESK. The CDR3 reads CASSQPGQGLAVYEQYF. CDR3 in DNA: TGTGCCAGCAGCCAACCGGGACAGGGACTAGCGGTTTACGAGCAGTACTTC.

The chain links TRBV6-5 to TRBJ1-2; perhaps TRBD1 as D (5 bases). The germline V and J ends were trimmed by 0 bases and 5 bases, with 13 bases remaining between them. This CDR3 spans 15 amino acids. The germline V gene has CDR1 MNHEY and CDR2 SVGAGI. The CDR3 sequence: CASSYSVGLEYGYTF. In nucleotides, the CDR3 is TGTGCCAGCAGTTACTCTGTGGGACTTGAATATGGCTACACCTTC.

This chain joins TRBV9 and TRBJ2-1, with 16 bases that match TRBD2. The J segment lost 7 bases and the V segment lost 4 bases, leaving 11 bases of the junction unmatched. CDR1 and CDR2 from the germline V gene are SGDLS and YYNGEE. The CDR3 runs 18 residues. The CDR3 nucleotides are TGTGCCAGCAGCATCCCCCCCGGGACTAGCGGGAGGGGGAATGAGCAGTTCTTC. Translating it yields CASSIPPGTSGRGNEQFF.

This clone was seen once. This CDR3 is CASSESRGAAEAFF. CDR3 sequence (DNA): TGCGCCAGCAGTGAGTCACGGGGGGCTGCTGAAGCTTTCTTT. This sequence joins TRBV10-1 and TRBJ1-1; the D gene is possibly TRBD1 (6 bases). Germline V lookup: CDR1 WNHNN, CDR2 SYGVQD (reference sequence). This CDR3 has 14 amino acids. V was cut by 0 bases and J by 6 bases, with 11 bases left in between.

This chain's CDR3 is CASSLTGVDTEAFF. The DNA of the CDR3 is TGCGCCAGCAGCTTGACAGGGGTCGACACTGAAGCTTTCTTT. This chain links TRBV5-1 with TRBJ1-1; 7 bases align to TRBD1. Germline CDR1 SGHRS, CDR2 YFSETQ. The CDR3 is 14 amino acids. With 1 base clipped from V and 3 bases from J, the junction kept 3 bases outside the gene matches.